This T cell receptor (beta chain) is from a study of T cell repertoires in cytomegalovirus infection. At the level of the study: An indication of both CMV infection and matching HLA type came from public TCR beta signatures. Findings and caveats of the study: The response measured ex vivo was dominated by TCR beta clonotypes (HLA-C-restricted and CMV-specific).

Germline CDR1 and CDR2: LNHNV and YYDKDF (reference sequence). V lost 0 bases, J lost 7 bases, and 4 bases stayed unmatched. This CDR3 spans 16 amino acids. This clonotype was recorded a few times. Its antigen is not known. Via MiXCR, TCRdb re-called the reads, giving one row per CDR3 protein. The table shows 740,000 or so distinct CDR3 sequences, with under 40% occurring only once. The clonotype comes from a human donor in good health (CMV status not recorded). Some clones in this sample may be carry-over from other donors' samples. The source material was PBMCs. This chain uses TRBV15 with TRBJ1-5; 12 bases line up with TRBD1. CDR3 sequence reads: CATSRDRGQGAQPQHF. CDR3 sequence (DNA): TGTGCCACCAGCAGAGATCGGGGACAGGGGGCACAGCCCCAGCATTTT.